This entry lists 10 T cell receptor beta chains sequenced from one sample in a study of beta chain features in type 1 diabetes. Broader study findings: Moderately but significantly shorter TCRB CDR3s were found in Type 1 diabetes patients in all four CD4+ subsets.

Their antigens are not known. cDNA synthesis used the whole RNA isolate, giving expressed TCRB sequences. Sequenced by immunoSEQ multiplex PCR; TCRdb stores in-frame clones only, minus some. The sample contains roughly 300,000 clones, 13% to 15% of which appear only once. The sample consisted of naive CD4+ T cells from blood. Every receptor here comes from a man under 40 with type 1 diabetes.

This clone was observed a handful of times. This chain's CDR3 is CATSRDRDRVMGYGYTF. CDR3 DNA: TGTGCCACCAGCAGAGACCGGGACAGGGTTATGGGCTATGGCTACACCTTC. The rearrangement joins TRBV15 to TRBJ1-2; 9 bases align to TRBD1. Trimming took 0 bases from V and 4 from J; bases not matched to a gene: 9. Germline V CDR1 and CDR2: LNHNV, YYDKDF (reference sequence). This CDR3 is built from 17 residues.

The CDR3 bases are TGCAGCATCAGACAGGGGGCGGGAGAGACCCAGTACTTC. This gives the protein CSIRQGAGETQYF. The V call is TRBV29-1, the J call TRBJ2-5, with TRBD1 matching 10 bases. The germline V gene has CDR1 SQVTM and CDR2 ANQGSEA. The CDR3 contains 13 residues. Germline trimming cut 8 bases from V and 4 bases from J; bases unmatched to any gene: 7.

This clone was seen only a few times. The rearrangement links TRBV28 to TRBJ2-5; the D gene is possibly TRBD1 (6 bases). Trimming took 2 bases from V and 2 from J, leaving 15 bases between them. The CDR3 is made up of 16 amino acids. Germline V gene sequence: CDR1 MDHEN, CDR2 SYDVKM. The chain's CDR3 is CASSLGGPGTQETQYF. The CDR3 DNA follows: TGTGCCAGCAGTTTAGGGGGACCAGGGACACAAGAGACCCAGTACTTC.

The CDR3 sequence: CASRMEGSIRGYTF. The CDR3 nucleotides read TGTGCCAGCAGAATGGAGGGGTCCATCCGTGGCTACACCTTC. V usage is TRBV7-9 and J usage is TRBJ1-2; a weak D match, TRBD1 (5 bases). The CDR3 extends over 14 amino acids. V shed 6 bases and J shed 7 bases, with 18 bases lying between them. Germline-derived CDR1 and CDR2 are SEHNR and FQNEAQ (reference sequence).

This clone was seen more than once but under ten times. The CDR3 bases are TGTGCCAGCAGCTCAAACTCGGGCTACGAGCAGTACTTC. As protein: CASSSNSGYEQYF. The chain combines TRBV28 with TRBJ2-7; no clear D. V was trimmed by 6 bases and J by 3 bases, leaving 12 bases between them. The V gene's germline CDR1 is MDHEN and CDR2 SYDVKM. This CDR3 is built from 13 residues.

This chain joins TRBV5-1 and TRBJ2-3; D may be TRBD1 (5 bases). The CDR3 runs 15 residues. Germline V CDR1 and CDR2: SGHRS, YFSETQ. V lost 0 bases and J 3 bases, leaving 11 bases between the germline ends. The CDR3 sequence is CASSLVGAGTDTQYF. The DNA of the CDR3 is TGCGCCAGCAGCTTGGTAGGGGCAGGGACAGATACGCAGTATTTT.

The chain uses TRBV30 and TRBJ1-2; possible D gene TRBD1, 6 bases. Germline CDR1 and CDR2: GTSNPN and SVGIG (reference sequence). V lost 0 bases and J lost 10, with 9 bases in between. This CDR3 region has 11 residues. The CDR3 region has the DNA TGTGCCTGGAGTGTTTCAGGGGTCTACACCTTC. The encoded protein is CAWSVSGVYTF. Full variable domain (remainder filled in from reference TRBV30 and TRBJ1-2): SQTIHQWPATLVQPVGSPLSLECTVEGTSNPNLYWYRQAAGRGLQLLFYSVGIGQISSEVPQNLSASRPQDRQFILSSKKLLLSDSGFYLCAWSVSGVYTFGSGTRLTVV.

This clone appeared a few times. V usage is TRBV30 and J usage is TRBJ2-7; 8 bases map to TRBD2. V trimming: 7 bases; J trimming: 4 bases; junction bases outside the gene matches: 9. The germline CDR1 and CDR2 sequences are GTSNPN and SVGIG (reference sequence). The CDR3 is 13 residues long. CDR3 bases: TGTGCCTCCCGCGGGGGGCGCCCGTACGAGCAGTACTTC. Its protein product is CASRGGRPYEQYF.

This clone was counted between two and nine times. The rearrangement links TRBV5-1 to TRBJ2-1; D is ambiguous. The CDR3 sequence is 12 residues long. V was clipped by 3 bases and J by 3 bases, with 4 bases between them. Germline CDR1 reads SGHRS; CDR2 reads YFSETQ. This CDR3 is CASSSGYNEQFF. The CDR3, as DNA: TGCGCCAGCAGCTCAGGCTACAATGAGCAGTTCTTC. Drawing the rest from reference TRBV5-1 and TRBJ2-1, the complete variable domain is KAGVTQTPRYLIKTRGQQVTLSCSPISGHRSVSWYQQTPGQGLQFLFEYFSETQRNKGNFPGRFSGRQFSNSRSEMNVSTLELGDSALYLCASSSGYNEQFFGPGTRLTVL.

This clone was counted a few times. The genes are TRBV15 and TRBJ2-1; D might be TRBD2 (5 bases). With 0 bases removed from V and 0 bases from J, the gap between germline ends came to 9 bases. The CDR3 sequence is 16 residues long. CDR1 is LNHNV and CDR2 is YYDKDF in the germline V gene (reference sequence). The CDR3 loop is CATSRDPTSSYNEQFF. The CDR3 bases are TGTGCCACCAGCAGAGATCCAACTAGCTCCTACAATGAGCAGTTCTTC.